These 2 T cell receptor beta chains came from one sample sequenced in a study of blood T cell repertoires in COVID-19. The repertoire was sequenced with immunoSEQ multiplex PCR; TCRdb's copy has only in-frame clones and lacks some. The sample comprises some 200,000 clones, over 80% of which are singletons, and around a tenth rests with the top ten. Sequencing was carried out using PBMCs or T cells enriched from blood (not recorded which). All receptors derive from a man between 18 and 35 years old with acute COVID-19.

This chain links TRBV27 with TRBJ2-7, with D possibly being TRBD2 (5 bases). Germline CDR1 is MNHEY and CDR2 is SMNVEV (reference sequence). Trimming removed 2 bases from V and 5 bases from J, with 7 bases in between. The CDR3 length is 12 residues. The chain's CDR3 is CASSLPGDEQYF. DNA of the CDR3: TGTGCCAGCAGTTTACCCGGGGACGAGCAGTACTTC.

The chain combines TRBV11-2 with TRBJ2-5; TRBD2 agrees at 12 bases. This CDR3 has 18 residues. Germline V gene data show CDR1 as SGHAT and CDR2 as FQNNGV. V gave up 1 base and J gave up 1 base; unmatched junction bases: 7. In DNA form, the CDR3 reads TGTGCCAGCAGCTTAGGAACCGGGACTAGCGGGTCCCAAGAGACCCAGTACTTC. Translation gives CASSLGTGTSGSQETQYF.